This TCR beta chain was obtained from a study of beta chain features in type 1 diabetes. Broader study findings: The study found moderately but significantly shorter TCRB CDR3s in all four CD4+ subsets of Type 1 diabetes patients. Within patients, naive, central memory and Treg TCRB repertoires seemed more similar than within healthy donors.

The investigators reverse transcribed all of the isolated RNA, so they sequenced expressed TCRB transcripts. Assay used: immunoSEQ multiplex PCR; TCRdb lists only in-frame clones, some missing. The sample includes roughly 160,000 clones, roughly 8% of them seen just once. This clone was seen more than once but under ten times. The antigen remains unidentified. Specimen: central memory CD4+ T cells from blood. The sequence came from a woman aged 18-30 years with type 1 diabetes.

The CDR3 is CASSFRQGPYEQYF. The CDR3 DNA is TGTGCCAGCAGTTTTAGGCAGGGGCCCTACGAGCAGTACTTC. The chain recombines TRBV27 with TRBJ2-7; tentatively, D is TRBD1 (6 bases). The CDR3 is 14 amino acids. Germline lookup yields CDR1 MNHEY and CDR2 SMNVEV (reference sequence). Deletions cut 3 bases from V and 2 bases from J, with 11 bases between.